Sequencing of this T cell receptor beta chain was carried out in a study of cytomegalovirus exposure and HLA in healthy donors. Data came from immunoSEQ multiplex PCR; TCRdb stores just in-frame clones and leaves some out. The profile shows 130,000 to 150,000 clones, around nine tenths of them singletons. V lost 1 base and J lost 7; bases outside the gene matches: 6. CDR1 is MGHRA and CDR2 is YSYEKL in the germline V gene. This CDR3 spans 17 amino acids. The chain has TRBV4-1 and TRBJ2-1; TRBD2 aligns across 14 bases. The clonotype originates from a woman younger than 30 in good health and CMV-seropositive. The sequenced sample consisted of PBMCs. Written as DNA, the CDR3 is TGCGCCAGCAGCCAAGGGCGGGGACTAGCGGGAGAAAATGAGCAGTTCTTC. Residues: CASSQGRGLAGENEQFF.